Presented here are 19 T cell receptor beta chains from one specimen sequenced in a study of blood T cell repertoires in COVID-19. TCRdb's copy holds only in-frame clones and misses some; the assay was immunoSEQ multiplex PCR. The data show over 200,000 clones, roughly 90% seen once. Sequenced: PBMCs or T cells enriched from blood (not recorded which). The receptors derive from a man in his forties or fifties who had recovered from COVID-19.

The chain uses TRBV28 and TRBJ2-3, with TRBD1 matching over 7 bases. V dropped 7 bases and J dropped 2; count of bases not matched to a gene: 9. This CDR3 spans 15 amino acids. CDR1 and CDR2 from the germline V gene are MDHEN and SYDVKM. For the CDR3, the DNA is TGTGCCAGCACCGACAGGGTCGGGGCCACAGATACGCAGTATTTT. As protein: CASTDRVGATDTQYF.

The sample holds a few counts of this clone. Here the CDR3 DNA reads TGTGCCAGCAGCGAGCCGGGACAGCTAACCGGGGAGCTGTTTTTT. Its protein product is CASSEPGQLTGELFF. V usage is TRBV9 and J usage is TRBJ2-2, with TRBD1 identical over 7 bases. CDR3 length equals 15 residues. V lost 3 bases, J lost 5 bases, and 7 bases stayed unmatched. Germline CDR1 and CDR2: SGDLS and YYNGEE.

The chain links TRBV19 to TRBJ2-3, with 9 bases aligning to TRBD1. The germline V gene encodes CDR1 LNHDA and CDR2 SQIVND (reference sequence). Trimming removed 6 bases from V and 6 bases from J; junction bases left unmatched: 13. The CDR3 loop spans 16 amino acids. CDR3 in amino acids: CASSTAETGGLDTQYF. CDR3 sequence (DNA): TGTGCCAGTAGCACCGCCGAGACAGGGGGTTTGGATACGCAGTATTTT.

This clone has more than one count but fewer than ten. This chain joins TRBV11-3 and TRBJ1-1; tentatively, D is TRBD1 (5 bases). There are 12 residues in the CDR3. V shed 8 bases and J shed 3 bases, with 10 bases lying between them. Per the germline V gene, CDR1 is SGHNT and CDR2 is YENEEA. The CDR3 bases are TGTGCCAGCGGATCAGGGTACACTGAAGCTTTCTTT. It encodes CASGSGYTEAFF.

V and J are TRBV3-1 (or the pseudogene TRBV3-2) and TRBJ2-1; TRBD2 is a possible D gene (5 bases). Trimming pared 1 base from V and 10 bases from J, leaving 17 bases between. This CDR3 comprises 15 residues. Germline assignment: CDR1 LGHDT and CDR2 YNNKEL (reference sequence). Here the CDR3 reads CASSQVLSGSSEQFF. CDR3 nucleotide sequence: TGTGCCAGCAGCCAAGTACTTTCGGGAAGTAGCGAGCAGTTCTTC.

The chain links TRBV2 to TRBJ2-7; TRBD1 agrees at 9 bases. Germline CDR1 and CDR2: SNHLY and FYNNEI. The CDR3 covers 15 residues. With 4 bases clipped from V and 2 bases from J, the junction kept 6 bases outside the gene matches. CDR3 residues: CASSAEGQGPYEQYF. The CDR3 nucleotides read TGTGCCAGCAGTGCGGAGGGACAGGGACCCTACGAGCAGTACTTC.

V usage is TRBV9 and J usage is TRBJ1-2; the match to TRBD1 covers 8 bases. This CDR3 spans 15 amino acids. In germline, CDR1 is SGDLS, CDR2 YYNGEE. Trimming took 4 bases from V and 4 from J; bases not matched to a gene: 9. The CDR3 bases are TGTGCCAGCAGCCCCCGACAGGGGCCCATCTATGGCTACACCTTC. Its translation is CASSPRQGPIYGYTF.

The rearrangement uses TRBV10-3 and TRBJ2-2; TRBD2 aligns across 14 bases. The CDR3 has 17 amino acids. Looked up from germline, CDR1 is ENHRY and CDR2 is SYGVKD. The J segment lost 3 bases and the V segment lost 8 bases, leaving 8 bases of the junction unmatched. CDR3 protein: CAISGTSGGLYTGELFF. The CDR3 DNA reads TGTGCCATCTCCGGGACTAGCGGGGGCTTATACACCGGGGAGCTGTTTTTT.

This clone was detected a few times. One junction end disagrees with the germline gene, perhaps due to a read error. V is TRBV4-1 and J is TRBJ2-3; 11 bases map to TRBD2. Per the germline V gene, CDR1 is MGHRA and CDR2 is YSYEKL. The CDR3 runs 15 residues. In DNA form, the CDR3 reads TGCGCCAGCAGCCAAGCCGCTACTAGCGGGAGACTTTGGGTATTT. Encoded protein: CASSQAATSGRLWVF.

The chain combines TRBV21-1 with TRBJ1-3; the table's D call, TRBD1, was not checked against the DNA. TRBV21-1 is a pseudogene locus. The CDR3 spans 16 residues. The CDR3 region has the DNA TGTGCCAGCAGCAAGAACGACAGGGGCTCTGGAAACACCATATATTTT. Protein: CASSKNDRGSGNTIYF.

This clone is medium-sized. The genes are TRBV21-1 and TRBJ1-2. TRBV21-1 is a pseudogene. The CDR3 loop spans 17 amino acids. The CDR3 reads CASSKEFSPRANYGYTF. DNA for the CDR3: TGTGCCAGCAGCAAAGAGTTCTCCCCTCGGGCTAACTATGGCTACACCTTC.

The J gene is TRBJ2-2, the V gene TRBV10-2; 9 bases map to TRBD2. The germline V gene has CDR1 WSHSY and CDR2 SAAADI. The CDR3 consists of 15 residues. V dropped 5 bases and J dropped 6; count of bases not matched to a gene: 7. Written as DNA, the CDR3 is TGCGCCAGCAGTCGGGGCGGGAGGGCTTCCGGGGAGCTGTTTTTT. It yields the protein CASSRGGRASGELFF.

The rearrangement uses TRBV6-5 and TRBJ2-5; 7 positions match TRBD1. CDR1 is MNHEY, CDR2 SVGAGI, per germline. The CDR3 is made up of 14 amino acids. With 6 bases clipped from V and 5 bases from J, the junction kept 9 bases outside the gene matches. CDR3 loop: CASSLSRGPETQYF. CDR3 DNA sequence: TGTGCCAGCAGCCTCTCGAGGGGGCCGGAGACCCAGTACTTC.

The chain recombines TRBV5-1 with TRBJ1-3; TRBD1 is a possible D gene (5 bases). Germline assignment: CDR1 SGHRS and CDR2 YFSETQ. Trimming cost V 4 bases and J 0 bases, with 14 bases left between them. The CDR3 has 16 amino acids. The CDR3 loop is CASSQTPTDSGNTIYF. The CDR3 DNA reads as TGCGCCAGCAGCCAAACTCCGACAGACTCTGGAAACACCATATATTTT.

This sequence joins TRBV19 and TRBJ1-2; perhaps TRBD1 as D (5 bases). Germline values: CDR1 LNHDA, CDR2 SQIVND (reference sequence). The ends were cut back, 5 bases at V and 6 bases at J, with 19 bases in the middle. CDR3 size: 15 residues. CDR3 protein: CASSFARAPSNGYTF. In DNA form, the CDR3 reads TGTGCCAGTAGTTTCGCCAGGGCCCCCTCTAATGGCTACACCTTC.

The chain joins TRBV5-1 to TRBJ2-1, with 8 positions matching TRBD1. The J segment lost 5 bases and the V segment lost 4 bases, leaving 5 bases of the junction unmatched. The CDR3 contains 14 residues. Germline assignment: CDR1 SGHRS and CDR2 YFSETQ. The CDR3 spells CASSPTTGDNEQFF. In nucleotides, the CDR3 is TGCGCCAGCAGCCCGACGACAGGGGACAATGAGCAGTTCTTC.

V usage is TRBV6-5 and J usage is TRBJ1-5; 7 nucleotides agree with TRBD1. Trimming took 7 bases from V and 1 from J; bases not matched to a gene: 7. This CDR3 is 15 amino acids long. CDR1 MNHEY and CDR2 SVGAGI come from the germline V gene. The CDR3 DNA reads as TGTGCCAGCACTATGACCAGGGGGAGCAATCAGCCCCAGCATTTT. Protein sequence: CASTMTRGSNQPQHF.

In DNA, the CDR3 is TGTGCCAGCAGTGACACGCGGGATACCTACGAGCAGTACTTC. It yields the protein CASSDTRDTYEQYF. The rearrangement joins TRBV2 to TRBJ2-7; possible D gene TRBD2, 6 bases. CDR3 length: 14 residues. Trimming shortened V by 3 bases and J by 2 bases, and 11 bases separated the two germline ends. Germline CDR1 SNHLY, CDR2 FYNNEI.

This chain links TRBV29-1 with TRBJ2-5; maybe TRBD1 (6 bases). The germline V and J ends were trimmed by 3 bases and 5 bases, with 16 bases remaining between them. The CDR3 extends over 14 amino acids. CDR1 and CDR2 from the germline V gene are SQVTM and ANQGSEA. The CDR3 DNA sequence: TGCAGCGTTGACGCACAGGGCTTGGAGGAGACCCAGTACTTC. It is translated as CSVDAQGLEETQYF.